Below, 32 T cell receptor beta chains from the same sample are listed, as sequenced in a study of blood T cell repertoires in COVID-19. This table comes from immunoSEQ multiplex PCR, and its TCRdb copy is limited to in-frame clones, with some not included. Here the sample spans 250,000 to 300,000 clones, around 90% being singletons. The specimen was peripheral blood. The receptors shown here come from a woman in her 50s who had recovered from COVID-19.

This clone has just a few counts. This chain connects TRBV5-5 to TRBJ2-7; 11 nucleotides line up with TRBD2. Germline CDR1 and CDR2: SGHKS and YYEKEE (reference sequence). V trimming: 0 bases; J trimming: 7 bases; junction bases outside the gene matches: 9. The length of the CDR3 is 16 residues. CDR3 nucleotides: TGTGCCAGCAGCTTGGCTTCTAGCGGGGGGTTACGGGAGCAGTACTTC. Its protein product is CASSLASSGGLREQYF.

The V and J genes are TRBV6-1 and TRBJ1-3; possible D gene TRBD1, 6 bases. Germline-derived CDR1 and CDR2 are MNHNS and SASEGT. The germline V and J ends were trimmed by 1 base and 0 bases, with 10 bases remaining between them. CDR3 length: 16 residues. Written as DNA, the CDR3 is TGTGCCAGCAGTGAAGTGACAGGCGTCTCTGGAAACACCATATATTTT. Amino acids: CASSEVTGVSGNTIYF.

V and J are TRBV30 and TRBJ1-1; TRBD1 agrees at 10 bases. Germline V lookup: CDR1 GTSNPN, CDR2 SVGIG (reference sequence). J lost 5 bases, V lost 2 bases, and 8 bases had no gene match. The length of the CDR3 is 15 residues. The CDR3 nucleotides read TGTGCCTGGAGTCCCGACAGGGGGCTCGAGACTGAAGCTTTCTTT. Amino acids: CAWSPDRGLETEAFF.

This chain links TRBV30 with TRBJ1-1; 10 bases align to TRBD1. The CDR3 spans 13 residues. The germline CDR1 and CDR2 sequences are GTSNPN and SVGIG (reference sequence). CDR3 in amino acids: CAGTGELGTEAFF. CDR3 nucleotides: TGTGCGGGGACAGGGGAACTTGGCACTGAAGCTTTCTTT.

The CDR3 DNA sequence: TGTGCCAGCTCAAGGGGTAACAATGAGCAGTTCTTC. It yields the protein CASSRGNNEQFF. This chain connects TRBV9 to TRBJ2-1; TRBD1 is a possible D gene (5 bases). The CDR3 runs to 12 residues. Germline V lookup: CDR1 SGDLS, CDR2 YYNGEE. V dropped 7 bases and J dropped 5 bases, with 10 bases sitting between them. Drawing the rest from reference TRBV9 and TRBJ2-1, the complete variable domain is DSGVTQTPKHLITATGQRVTLRCSPRSGDLSVYWYQQSLDQGLQFLIQYYNGEERAKGNILERFSAQQFPDLHSELNLSSLELGDSALYFCASSRGNNEQFFGPGTRLTVL.

V gene TRBV5-5 combines with J gene TRBJ2-7; 8 positions agree with TRBD2. The CDR3 is made up of 16 amino acids. CDR1 and CDR2 from the germline V gene are SGHKS and YYEKEE (reference sequence). J gave up 2 bases and V 4 bases, and 11 bases lay outside the gene matches. CDR3 region: CASSHNGGEDPYEQYF. The CDR3 DNA is TGTGCCAGCAGCCATAACGGGGGGGAAGATCCCTACGAGCAGTACTTC. Full variable domain (outside the CDR3, taken from reference TRBV5-5 and TRBJ2-7): DAGVTQSPTHLIKTRGQQVTLRCSPISGHKSVSWYQQVLGQGPQFIFQYYEKEERGRGNFPDRFSARQFPNYSSELNVNALLLGDSALYLCASSHNGGEDPYEQYFGPGTRLTVT.

This sequence joins TRBV4-2 and TRBJ1-3, with D unclear. The CDR3 consists of 14 residues. V lost 3 bases and J lost 0, with 6 bases in between. CDR1 and CDR2 from the germline V gene are LGHNA and YNFKEQ. The CDR3 is CASSHYSSGNTIYF. CDR3 sequence (DNA): TGTGCCAGCAGCCACTATAGCTCTGGAAACACCATATATTTT.

This chain joins TRBV6-1 and TRBJ1-5; maybe TRBD1 (6 bases). The germline gives CDR1 MNHNS, CDR2 SASEGT. This CDR3 is built from 13 residues. V was cut by 1 base and J by 7 bases, with 8 bases left in between. In DNA, the CDR3 is TGTGCCAGCAGTGAAGACAGGGACCAGCCCCAGCATTTT. This sequence encodes CASSEDRDQPQHF.

The chain couples TRBV29-1 to TRBJ1-2; tentatively, D is TRBD1 (5 bases). Germline CDR1 SQVTM, CDR2 ANQGSEA. The ends were cut back, 0 bases at V and 7 bases at J, with 21 bases in the middle. This CDR3 is 16 amino acids long. CDR3 loop: CSVEDPAGGNGGGYTF. The CDR3 DNA is TGCAGCGTTGAAGATCCCGCGGGAGGGAATGGGGGTGGCTACACCTTC.

The V and J genes are TRBV24-1 and TRBJ1-6; D ambiguous. Germline-derived CDR1 and CDR2 are KGHDR and SFDVKD. Deletions cut 4 bases from V and 5 bases from J, with 5 bases between. The CDR3 extends over 13 amino acids. The CDR3 region is CATSESNNSPLHF. The CDR3 region has the DNA TGTGCCACCAGTGAGTCCAATAATTCACCCCTCCACTTT.

The chain combines TRBV12-3 or TRBV12-4 with TRBJ2-5; D not resolved. The CDR3 runs to 11 residues. Deletions cut 6 bases from V and 4 bases from J, with 6 bases between. CDR3 coding DNA: TGTGCCAGCAGGACGGGAGAGACCCAGTACTTC. Translated: CASRTGETQYF.

The chain uses TRBV21-1 and TRBJ1-2. TRBV21-1 is noted as a pseudogene. The CDR3 has 12 amino acids. CDR3 amino acids: CASSKVSYGYTF. The CDR3 region has the DNA TGTGCCAGCAGCAAAGTGAGCTATGGCTACACCTTC.

This CDR3 reads CASSIADAPGYGYTF. DNA of the CDR3: TGTGCCAGTAGTATAGCAGACGCCCCAGGCTATGGCTACACCTTC. The chain has TRBV19 and TRBJ1-2; D remains ambiguous. V was trimmed by 1 base and J by 4 bases, leaving 13 bases between them. This CDR3 spans 15 amino acids. CDR1 is LNHDA and CDR2 is SQIVND in the germline V gene (reference sequence).

This chain uses TRBV28 with TRBJ2-5, with TRBD1 matching 8 bases. The CDR3 runs 16 residues. Losses at the gene ends were 4 bases for V and 4 bases for J; bases not matched to a gene: 11. The germline V gene encodes CDR1 MDHEN and CDR2 SYDVKM. The CDR3, as DNA: TGTGCCAGCAGTTCACATCGACAGGGGCGGGGAGAGACCCAGTACTTC. Residues: CASSSHRQGRGETQYF.

The rearrangement joins TRBV7-2 to TRBJ1-4; TRBD1 agrees at 8 bases. The germline V gene encodes CDR1 SGHTA and CDR2 FQGNSA. This CDR3 is built from 14 residues. V shed 1 base, J shed 11 bases, and the junction held 6 bases outside the gene matches. The CDR3 loop reads CASSLEQGAGKLFF. The DNA of the CDR3 is TGTGCCAGCAGCTTAGAGCAGGGGGCTGGGAAACTGTTTTTT. Together with reference TRBV7-2 and TRBJ1-4, the CDR3 gives the full variable domain: GAGVSQSPSNKVTEKGKDVELRCDPISGHTALYWYRQSLGQGLEFLIYFQGNSAPDKSGLPSDRFSAERTGGSVSTLTIQRTQQEDSAVYLCASSLEQGAGKLFFGSGTQLSVL.

The genes are TRBV5-1 and TRBJ1-1, with a weak D call TRBD1 (5 bases). Per germline, CDR1 SGHRS and CDR2 YFSETQ. Trimming pared 2 bases from V and 0 bases from J, leaving 11 bases between. This CDR3 region has 15 residues. CDR3 loop: CASSFVTGMNTEAFF. The DNA for the CDR3 is TGCGCCAGCAGCTTCGTCACAGGCATGAACACTGAAGCTTTCTTT.

This clone has only a few counts. This chain connects TRBV6-5 to TRBJ1-5; D might be TRBD1 (5 bases). Trimming took 7 bases from V and 7 from J, leaving 20 bases between them. The CDR3 runs 15 residues. Germline loops: CDR1 MNHEY, CDR2 SVGAGI. CDR3 in DNA: TGTGCCAGCATCCCGAATAGGGGTCATATGCAGCCCCAGCATTTT. Translating it yields CASIPNRGHMQPQHF.

This rearrangement joins TRBV28 to TRBJ2-3; possibly TRBD1 for D (5 bases). V gave up 4 bases and J gave up 4 bases, with 15 bases separating them. The CDR3 totals 15 residues. Germline CDR1 and CDR2: MDHEN and SYDVKM. The CDR3 DNA sequence: TGTGCCAGCAGTTATAGGACACCGGCAGCAGATACGCAGTATTTT. The encoded protein is CASSYRTPAADTQYF. Using reference TRBV28 and TRBJ2-3 for the parts outside the CDR3, the full variable domain is DVKVTQSSRYLVKRTGEKVFLECVQDMDHENMFWYRQDPGLGLRLIYFSYDVKMKEKGDIPEGYSVSREKKERFSLILESASTNQTSMYLCASSYRTPAADTQYFGPGTRLTVL.

The genes are TRBV9 and TRBJ2-5, with unresolved D. The CDR3 consists of 14 residues. Germline values: CDR1 SGDLS, CDR2 YYNGEE. V lost 2 bases and J lost 3, with 11 bases in between. The CDR3 protein is CASSVKDWEETQYF. The DNA for the CDR3 is TGTGCCAGCAGCGTCAAAGACTGGGAAGAGACCCAGTACTTC.

J is TRBJ2-3 and V is TRBV5-1, with D possibly being TRBD2 (6 bases). The CDR3 spans 16 residues. Trimming took off 0 bases at V and 2 bases at J, with 13 bases between the two ends. Germline V lookup: CDR1 SGHRS, CDR2 YFSETQ. The CDR3 protein is CASSLGGVWNTDTQYF. DNA of the CDR3: TGCGCCAGCAGCTTGGGCGGGGTCTGGAACACAGATACGCAGTATTTT.

The chain carries TRBV11-2 and TRBJ2-3; the match to TRBD1 covers 8 bases. This CDR3 is built from 17 residues. The V gene's germline CDR1 is SGHAT and CDR2 FQNNGV. With V trimmed by 1 base and J by 0 bases, 6 bases remained unmatched. The DNA of the CDR3 is TGTGCCAGCAGCTTAGTCCGGACAGGGCTGAGCACAGATACGCAGTATTTT. It is translated as CASSLVRTGLSTDTQYF.

The V gene is TRBV18, the J gene TRBJ2-3; the D gene is possibly TRBD2 (7 bases). Per germline, CDR1 KGHSH and CDR2 LQKENI. The V and J ends lost 6 bases and 2 bases respectively, with 15 bases between them. This CDR3 is built from 15 residues. The CDR3 reads CASSRGALPTDTQYF. For the CDR3, the DNA is TGTGCCAGCTCTCGGGGGGCCCTCCCCACAGATACGCAGTATTTT.

Turning to this clone: This sample includes further DNA sequences coding for the same CDR3. This chain connects TRBV2 to TRBJ1-2, with no clear D. Germline CDR1 reads SNHLY; CDR2 reads FYNNEI. V was pared by 2 bases and J by 4 bases, with 8 bases between. This CDR3 region has 13 residues. CDR3 amino acids: CASSEPGFYGYTF. DNA of the CDR3: TGTGCCAGCAGTGAACCAGGTTTCTATGGCTACACCTTC.

V is TRBV30 and J is TRBJ1-2; D is unresolved. The length of the CDR3 is 12 residues. V was shortened by 4 bases and J by 2 bases, with 8 bases between the two germline ends. Germline values: CDR1 GTSNPN, CDR2 SVGIG (reference sequence). The CDR3 reads CAWTQENYGYTF. CDR3 coding DNA: TGTGCCTGGACACAAGAAAACTATGGCTACACCTTC.

This chain uses TRBV7-2 with TRBJ2-7; 7 positions match TRBD1. From germline, CDR1 is SGHTA and CDR2 FQGNSA. This CDR3 contains 16 residues. V shed 4 bases, J shed 2 bases, and the junction held 11 bases outside the gene matches. The CDR3 spells CASSSGGRIGPYEQYF. The CDR3 coding sequence is TGTGCCAGCAGCTCAGGGGGACGGATCGGGCCCTACGAGCAGTACTTC.

The rearrangement joins TRBV30 to TRBJ1-1; TRBD1 aligns across 8 bases. V trimming: 3 bases; J trimming: 12 bases; junction bases outside the gene matches: 6. The CDR3 has 11 residues. In germline, CDR1 is GTSNPN, CDR2 SVGIG (reference sequence). CDR3 protein: CAWSRQGTPFF. In DNA form, the CDR3 reads TGTGCCTGGAGCCGACAGGGGACGCCTTTCTTT.

J is TRBJ1-6 and V is TRBV7-2; 10 bases line up with TRBD1. There are 16 residues in the CDR3. CDR1 and CDR2 from the germline V gene are SGHTA and FQGNSA. Trimming cost V 5 bases and J 9 bases; bases outside gene matches: 10. The CDR3 DNA reads as TGTGCCAGCAGCCCCTTACTCCGGGACAGGGGTTCACCCCTCCACTTT. It specifies CASSPLLRDRGSPLHF.

This chain uses TRBV6-5 with TRBJ2-5; TRBD2 might be the D (7 bases). V was trimmed by 7 bases and J by 1 base, leaving 16 bases between them. There are 15 residues in the CDR3. Germline V gene data show CDR1 as MNHEY and CDR2 as SVGAGI. The CDR3 spells CASTNGGLVQETQYF. CDR3 nucleotide sequence: TGTGCCAGCACAAACGGGGGGCTTGTCCAAGAGACCCAGTACTTC.

This chain links TRBV9 with TRBJ1-1; TRBD1 aligns across 9 bases. The CDR3 sequence is 14 residues long. V gave up 0 bases and J gave up 5 bases; unmatched junction bases: 2. Germline CDR1 and CDR2: SGDLS and YYNGEE. DNA for the CDR3: TGTGCCAGCAGCGTAGGCGACAGGGGGACTGAAGCTTTCTTT. It encodes CASSVGDRGTEAFF.

This chain links TRBV4-1 with TRBJ1-4; possibly TRBD1 for D (6 bases). Between the trimmed V and J ends, which lost 0 bases and 0 bases, there was a span of 11 bases. CDR3 size: 17 residues. Germline assignment: CDR1 MGHRA and CDR2 YSYEKL. CDR3 protein: CASSQDPGDATNEKLFF. DNA of the CDR3: TGCGCCAGCAGCCAAGACCCAGGGGATGCAACTAATGAAAAACTGTTTTTT.

The rearrangement links TRBV6-2 or TRBV6-3 to TRBJ2-7; TRBD1 agrees at 9 bases. CDR1 is MNHEY, CDR2 SVGEGT, per germline. Germline trimming cut 1 base from V and 5 bases from J; bases unmatched to any gene: 9. This CDR3 contains 16 residues. As DNA, the CDR3 is TGTGCCAGCAGTTACTTTGGGACAGGGCTAAAAGACGAGCAGTACTTC. Amino acid sequence: CASSYFGTGLKDEQYF.

The gene calls are TRBV5-1 and TRBJ2-7, with TRBD1 matching over 8 bases. CDR1 is SGHRS and CDR2 is YFSETQ in the germline V gene. J was trimmed by 3 bases and V by 3 bases; bases with no gene match: 5. This CDR3 is 14 amino acids long. CDR3 loop: CASSYSTGDYEQYF. In DNA, the CDR3 is TGCGCCAGCAGCTACTCGACAGGGGACTACGAGCAGTACTTC.